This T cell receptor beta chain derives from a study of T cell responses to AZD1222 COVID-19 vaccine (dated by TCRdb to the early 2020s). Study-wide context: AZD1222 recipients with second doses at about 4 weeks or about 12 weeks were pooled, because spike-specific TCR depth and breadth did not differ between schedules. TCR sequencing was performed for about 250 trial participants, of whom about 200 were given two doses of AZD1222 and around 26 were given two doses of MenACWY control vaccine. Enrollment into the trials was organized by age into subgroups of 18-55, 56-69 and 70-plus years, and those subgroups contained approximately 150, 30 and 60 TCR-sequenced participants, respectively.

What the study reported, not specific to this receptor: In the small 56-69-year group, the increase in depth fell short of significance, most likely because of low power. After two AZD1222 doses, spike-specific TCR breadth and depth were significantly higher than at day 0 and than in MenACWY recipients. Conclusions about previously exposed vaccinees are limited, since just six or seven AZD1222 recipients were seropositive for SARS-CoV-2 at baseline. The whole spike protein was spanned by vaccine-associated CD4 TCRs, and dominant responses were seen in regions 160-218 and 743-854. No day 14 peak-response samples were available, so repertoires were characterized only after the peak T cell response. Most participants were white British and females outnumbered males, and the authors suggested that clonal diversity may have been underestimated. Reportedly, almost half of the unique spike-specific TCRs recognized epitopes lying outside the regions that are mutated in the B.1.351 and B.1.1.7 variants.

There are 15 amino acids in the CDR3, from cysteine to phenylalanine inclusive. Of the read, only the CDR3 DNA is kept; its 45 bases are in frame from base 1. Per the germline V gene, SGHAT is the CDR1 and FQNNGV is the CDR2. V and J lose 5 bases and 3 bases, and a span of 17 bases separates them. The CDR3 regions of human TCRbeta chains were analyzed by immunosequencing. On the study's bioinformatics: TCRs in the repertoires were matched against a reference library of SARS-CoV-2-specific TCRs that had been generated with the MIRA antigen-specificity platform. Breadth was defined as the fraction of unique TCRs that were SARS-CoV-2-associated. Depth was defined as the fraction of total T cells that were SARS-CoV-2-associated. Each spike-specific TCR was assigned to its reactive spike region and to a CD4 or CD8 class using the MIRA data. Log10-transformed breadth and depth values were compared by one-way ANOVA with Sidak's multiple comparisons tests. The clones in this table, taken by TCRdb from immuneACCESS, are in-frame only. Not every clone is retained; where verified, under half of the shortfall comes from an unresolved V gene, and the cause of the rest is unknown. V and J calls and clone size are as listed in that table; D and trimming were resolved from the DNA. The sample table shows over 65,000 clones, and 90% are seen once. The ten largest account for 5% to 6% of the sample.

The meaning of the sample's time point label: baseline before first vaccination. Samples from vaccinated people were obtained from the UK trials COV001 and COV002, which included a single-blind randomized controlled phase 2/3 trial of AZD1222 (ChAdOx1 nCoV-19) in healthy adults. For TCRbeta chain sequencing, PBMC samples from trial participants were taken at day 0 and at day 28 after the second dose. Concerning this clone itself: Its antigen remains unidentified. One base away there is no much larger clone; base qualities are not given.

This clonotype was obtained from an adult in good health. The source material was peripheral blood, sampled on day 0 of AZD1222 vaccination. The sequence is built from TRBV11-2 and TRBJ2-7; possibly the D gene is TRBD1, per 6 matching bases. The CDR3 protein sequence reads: CASSGRDTLLYEQYF. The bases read TGTGCCAGCAGCGGCCGGGACACCCTGCTCTACGAGCAGTACTTC.